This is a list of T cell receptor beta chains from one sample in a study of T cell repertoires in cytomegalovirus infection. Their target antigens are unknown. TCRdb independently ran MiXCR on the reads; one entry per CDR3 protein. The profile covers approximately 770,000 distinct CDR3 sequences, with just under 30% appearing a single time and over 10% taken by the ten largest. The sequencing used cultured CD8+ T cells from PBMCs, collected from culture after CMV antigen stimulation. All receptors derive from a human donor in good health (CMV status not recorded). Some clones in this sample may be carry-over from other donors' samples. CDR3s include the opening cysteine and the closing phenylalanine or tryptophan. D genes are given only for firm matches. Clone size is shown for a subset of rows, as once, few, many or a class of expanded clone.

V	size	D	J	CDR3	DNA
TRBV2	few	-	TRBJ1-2	CASSEVRTGGNYGYTF	TGTGCCAGCAGTGAAGTCCGTACTGGGGGAAACTATGGCTACACCTTC
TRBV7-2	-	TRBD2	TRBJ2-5	CASSPWGGGGETQYF	TGTGCCAGCAGCCCCTGGGGCGGGGGAGGTGAGACCCAGTACTTC
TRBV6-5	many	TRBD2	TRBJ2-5	CASSSGLAGHQETQYF	TGTGCCAGCAGTTCTGGACTAGCGGGCCACCAAGAGACCCAGTACTTC
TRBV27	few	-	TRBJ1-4	CASRSGRDEKLFF	TGTGCCAGCAGATCAGGGAGGGATGAAAAACTGTTTTTT
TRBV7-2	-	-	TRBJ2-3	CASSSRGGDSTDTQYF	TGTGCCAGCAGCTCCCGTGGCGGGGATAGCACAGATACGCAGTATTTT
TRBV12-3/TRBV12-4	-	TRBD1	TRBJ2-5	CASSFFVPGGVFQETQYF	TGTGCCAGCAGTTTTTTTGTACCAGGGGGAGTATTCCAAGAGACCCAGTACTTC
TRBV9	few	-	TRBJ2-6	CASSVRQSLANVLTF	TGTGCCAGCAGCGTCCGACAGAGCCTGGCCAACGTCCTGACTTTC
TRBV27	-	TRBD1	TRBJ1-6	CASSLSRTGTSSPLHF	TGTGCCAGCAGTTTATCCCGGACAGGGACAAGCTCACCCCTCCACTTT
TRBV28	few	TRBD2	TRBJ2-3	CASRRLAGVDTQYF	TGTGCCAGCAGGCGACTAGCGGGGGTAGATACGCAGTATTTT
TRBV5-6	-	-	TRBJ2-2	CASSLELGSSRFSTGELFF	TGTGCCAGCAGCTTGGAACTGGGAAGTAGCCGATTTAGCACCGGGGAGCTGTTTTTT
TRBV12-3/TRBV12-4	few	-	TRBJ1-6	CASSLPGPSPLHF	TGTGCCAGCAGCCTTCCGGGACCTTCACCCCTCCACTTT
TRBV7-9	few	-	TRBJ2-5	CASRGRGKGETQYF	TGTGCCAGCAGGGGCAGGGGAAAGGGAGAGACCCAGTACTTC
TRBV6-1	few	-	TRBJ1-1	CASKTRWGNTEAFF	TGTGCCAGCAAGACGCGATGGGGGAACACTGAAGCTTTCTTT
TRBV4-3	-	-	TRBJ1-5	CASSPRYNQPQHF	TGCGCCAGCAGCCCACGGTACAATCAGCCCCAGCATTTT
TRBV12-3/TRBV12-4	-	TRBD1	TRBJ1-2	CASIRTGDNYGYTF	TGTGCCAGCATCCGGACAGGGGATAACTATGGCTACACCTTC
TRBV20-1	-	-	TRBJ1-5	CSARTVLARNQPQHF	TGCAGTGCTAGGACGGTTCTAGCACGCAATCAGCCCCAGCATTTT
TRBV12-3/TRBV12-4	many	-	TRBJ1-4	CASSATVSATNEKLFF	TGTGCCAGCAGCGCCACAGTTAGTGCAACTAATGAAAAACTGTTTTTT
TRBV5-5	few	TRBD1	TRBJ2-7	CASSYAGQGIHEQYF	TGTGCCAGCAGTTACGCGGGACAGGGGATCCACGAGCAGTACTTC
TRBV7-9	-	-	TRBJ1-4	CASSLGWSEDEKLFF	TGTGCCAGCAGCTTAGGGTGGAGTGAGGATGAAAAACTGTTTTTT
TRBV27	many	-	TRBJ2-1	CASSLVGPYNEQFF	TGTGCCAGCAGTTTAGTGGGCCCCTACAATGAGCAGTTCTTC
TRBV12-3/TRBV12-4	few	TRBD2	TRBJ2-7	CASSPGTSGGFYEQYF	TGTGCCAGCAGTCCCGGGACTAGCGGGGGGTTCTACGAGCAGTACTTC
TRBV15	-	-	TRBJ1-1	CATSLVRGEETEAFF	TGTGCCACCAGCCTAGTCAGAGGGGAGGAAACTGAAGCTTTCTTT
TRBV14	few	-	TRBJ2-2	CASSQEPWELFF	TGTGCCAGCAGCCAAGAGCCTTGGGAGCTGTTTTTT
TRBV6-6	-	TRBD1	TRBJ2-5	CASSYRPGGRQETQYF	TGTGCCAGCAGTTACCGGCCAGGGGGTCGGCAAGAGACCCAGTACTTC
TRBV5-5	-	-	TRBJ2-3	CASSPRATYTDTQYF	TGTGCCAGCAGCCCCCGGGCCACCTATACAGATACGCAGTATTTT
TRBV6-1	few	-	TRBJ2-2	CASSEVRVITGELFF	TGTGCCAGCAGTGAAGTCAGGGTGATAACCGGGGAGCTGTTTTTT
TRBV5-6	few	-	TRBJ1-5	CASSLTVDSLNQPQHF	TGTGCCAGCAGCTTAACTGTTGACAGCCTGAATCAGCCCCAGCATTTT
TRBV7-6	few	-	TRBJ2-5	CASSLQYRGRQETQYF	TGTGCCAGCAGCTTGCAATACCGGGGTCGGCAAGAGACCCAGTACTTC
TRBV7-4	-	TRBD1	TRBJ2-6	CASSQLTGPRDSGANVLTF	TGTGCCAGCAGCCAGTTGACAGGGCCGAGGGACTCTGGGGCCAACGTCCTGACTTTC
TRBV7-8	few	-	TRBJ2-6	CASSLAPGRFSGANVLTF	TGTGCCAGCAGCTTAGCGCCGGGACGGTTCTCTGGGGCCAACGTCCTGACTTTC
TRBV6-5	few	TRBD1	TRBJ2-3	CASSLGYRGVTQYF	TGTGCCAGCAGTCTGGGCTACAGGGGGGTTACGCAGTATTTT
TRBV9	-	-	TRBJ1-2	CASSVWGGANYGYTF	TGTGCCAGCAGCGTATGGGGAGGAGCTAACTATGGCTACACCTTC
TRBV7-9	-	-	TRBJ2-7	CASSPSSVREQYF	TGTGCCAGCAGCCCGAGTTCCGTCCGGGAGCAGTACTTC
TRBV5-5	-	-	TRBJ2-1	CASVQGTYNEQFF	TGTGCCAGCGTCCAGGGGACATACAATGAGCAGTTCTTC
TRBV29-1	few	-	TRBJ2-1	CSVERGTWSSYNEQFF	TGCAGCGTTGAAAGGGGCACTTGGAGCTCCTACAATGAGCAGTTCTTC
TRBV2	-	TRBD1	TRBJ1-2	CARLDRDYYGYTF	TGTGCCAGGCTGGACAGGGATTACTATGGCTACACCTTC
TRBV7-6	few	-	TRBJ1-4	CASSLGGADLNEKLFF	TGTGCCAGCAGCTTAGGGGGGGCAGATTTAAATGAAAAACTGTTTTTT
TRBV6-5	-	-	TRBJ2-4	CASFPAGVPAKNIQYF	TGTGCCAGCTTCCCCGCTGGCGTCCCAGCCAAAAACATTCAGTACTTC
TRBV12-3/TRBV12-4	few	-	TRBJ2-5	CASSKEVEQETQYF	TGTGCCAGCAGCAAGGAGGTCGAACAAGAGACCCAGTACTTC
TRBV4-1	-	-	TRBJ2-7	CASSQGEPYEQYF	TGCGCCAGCAGCCAAGGTGAACCCTACGAGCAGTACTTC
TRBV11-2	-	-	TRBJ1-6	CASSFGTVYSYNSPLHF	TGTGCCAGCAGCTTTGGGACCGTATACTCCTATAATTCACCCCTCCACTTT
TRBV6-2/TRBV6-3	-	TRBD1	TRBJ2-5	CASSFPGWHFEGQGDPETQYF	TGTGCCAGCAGTTTTCCGGGTTGGCACTTTGAGGGACAGGGAGACCCGGAGACCCAGTACTTC
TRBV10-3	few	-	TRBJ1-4	CAISDGWNEKLFF	TGTGCCATCAGTGACGGGTGGAATGAAAAACTGTTTTTT
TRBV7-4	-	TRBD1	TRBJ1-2	CASSLAATGGDGYTF	TGTGCCAGCAGCTTAGCGGCGACAGGGGGCGATGGCTACACCTTC
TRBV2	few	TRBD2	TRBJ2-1	CASSGPLAGSYNEQFF	TGTGCCAGCAGTGGCCCTCTAGCGGGCTCCTACAATGAGCAGTTCTTC
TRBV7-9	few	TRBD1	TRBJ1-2	CASSPGVRGTYGYTF	TGTGCCAGCAGCCCAGGGGTCAGGGGGACCTATGGCTACACCTTC
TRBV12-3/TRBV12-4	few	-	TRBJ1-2	CASTGVHGYTF	TGTGCCAGCACGGGCGTTCATGGCTACACCTTC
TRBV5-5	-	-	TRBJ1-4	CASSLEAPLINEKLFF	TGTGCCAGCAGCTTGGAGGCCCCCTTGATTAATGAAAAACTGTTTTTT